These 2 T cell receptor beta chains share one sample of origin, sequenced in a study of T cell responses to AZD1222 COVID-19 vaccine. Repertoires were generated with immunoSEQ multiplex PCR, while TCRdb's copy carries only in-frame clones and drops some. There are 120,000 or so clones in the sample; about 87% occur only once, and about 16% lies in the top ten. The input for sequencing was peripheral blood, taken 28 days after the second AZD1222 dose. The source is an adult who received the AZD1222 COVID-19 vaccine.

This clone occurred a few times. This chain links TRBV5-1 with TRBJ1-2; D perhaps matches TRBD1 (5 bases). The V end was cut by 5 bases, the J end by 7 bases, with 15 bases between. Germline CDR1 is SGHRS and CDR2 is YFSETQ. The CDR3 consists of 13 residues. CDR3 in DNA: TGCGCCAGCAGTTATTCGGGGGGTTCTGGCTACACCTTC. It codes for CASSYSGGSGYTF.

J is TRBJ1-2 and V is TRBV3-1 (or the pseudogene TRBV3-2), with D possibly TRBD1 on 6 matching bases. Trimming removed 2 bases at V and 3 bases at J, with 10 bases between. The CDR3 sequence is 14 residues long. The germline V gene has CDR1 LGHDT and CDR2 YNNKEL (reference sequence). CDR3 bases: TGTGCCAGCAGCCAACAGGGGAGAGACTATGGCTACACCTTC. It encodes CASSQQGRDYGYTF.